This entry is about one TCR beta chain. Looked up from germline, CDR1 is MNHEY and CDR2 is SMNVEV (reference sequence). This CDR3 region has 12 residues. V lost 0 bases, J lost 8 bases, and 4 bases lay in between. The sample belongs to a study of blood T cell repertoires in COVID-19. Across the whole study: Some COVID-19 samples were acute and others convalescent; all came from the United States, Italy and Spain. PBMCs, B-cell-depleted T cells, or T cells were the source of the cDNA or gDNA that made up the material.

In the authors' methods: Counts of nucleated cells, estimated from reference gene primer amplification, were obtained. Sequencing was performed with immunoSEQ multiplex PCR; in TCRdb, only in-frame clones are kept and a portion is missing. V, J and clone size are taken as reported in that table, and D and trimming were inferred from the DNA itself. Among 160,000 or so clones listed, more than 80% were seen once. The chain has TRBV27 and TRBJ1-4; the D is unclear. The sequence came from a man in his 60s with acute or convalescent COVID-19. Sequenced sample: peripheral blood. The CDR3 region has the DNA TGTGCCAGCAGTTTATCCTTCGAAAAACTGTTTTTT. Protein product: CASSLSFEKLFF.